This TCR beta chain derives from a study of T cell responses to AZD1222 COVID-19 vaccine. General observations from the study: Nearly half of the spike-specific TCRs reportedly recognize variant regions that carry no mutations.

With respect to this clone: The antigen is not known.

The germline gives CDR1 MNHEY, CDR2 SVGAGI. V shed 2 bases, J shed 10 bases, and the junction held 5 bases outside the gene matches. CDR3 size: 15 residues. Assay: immunoSEQ multiplex PCR; the TCRdb copy retains only in-frame clones and omits some. The profile covers around 120,000 clones, with approximately 90% appearing a single time and about 7.4% taken by the ten largest. This TCR was recovered from an adult who received the AZD1222 COVID-19 vaccine. The V call is TRBV6-5, the J call TRBJ2-1; TRBD2 matches 13 bases. Here the sequenced sample was peripheral blood, taken 28 days after the second AZD1222 dose. The CDR3: CASSYITSGRGEQFF. The CDR3 region has the DNA TGTGCCAGCAGTTACATTACTAGCGGGAGGGGAGAGCAGTTCTTC.